One sample yielded the 9 T cell receptor beta chains listed below, sequenced in a study of CD8+ T cells in alopecia areata. Following extraction, RNA underwent reverse transcription to cDNA, which served as the sequencing template. Clones were read by immunoSEQ multiplex PCR, and TCRdb kept only the in-frame ones, dropping some. This table holds approximately 300,000 clones, 55% to 70% found once. This sample's treatment: oral pan-JAK inhibitor, 5-10 mg twice daily. Here the sequenced sample was CD4+ T cells sorted from blood, taken at week 24, from a patient treated with tofacitinib. All receptors come from a human donor with alopecia areata.

This chain uses TRBV6-5 with TRBJ1-6; TRBD1 matches at 7 bases. Per germline, CDR1 MNHEY and CDR2 SVGAGI. Losses at the gene ends were 0 bases for V and 5 bases for J; bases not matched to a gene: 4. The CDR3 extends over 16 amino acids. CDR3 loop: CASSYSYRGDNSPLHF. The CDR3 DNA is TGTGCCAGCAGTTACTCTTACAGGGGAGATAATTCACCCCTCCACTTT.

This clone was seen only a few times. The chain joins TRBV2 to TRBJ2-7; D is perhaps TRBD1 (6 bases). The CDR3 is 11 residues long. The V gene lost 6 bases and the J gene lost 6 bases, with 9 bases spanning the gap. The germline gives CDR1 SNHLY, CDR2 FYNNEI. CDR3 in amino acids: CASSTGPEQYF. The DNA of the CDR3 is TGTGCCAGCAGCACAGGGCCCGAGCAGTACTTC.

The gene calls are TRBV30 and TRBJ2-1; 12 nucleotides match TRBD2. The CDR3 is 14 amino acids. With V trimmed by 3 bases and J by 7 bases, 4 bases remained unmatched. Germline CDR1 GTSNPN, CDR2 SVGIG (reference sequence). This CDR3 is CAWRLAGGRNEQFF. The CDR3 bases are TGTGCCTGGAGACTAGCGGGGGGTAGGAATGAGCAGTTCTTC.

This clone was detected a few times. The gene calls are TRBV27 and TRBJ1-6; TRBD1 agrees at 9 bases. V was pared by 3 bases and J by 10 bases, with 16 bases of the junction left unmatched. The CDR3 extends over 18 amino acids. CDR1 is MNHEY, CDR2 SMNVEV, per germline (reference sequence). The CDR3 here is CASSLSAGTGRVWSPLHF. The CDR3 region has the DNA TGTGCCAGCAGTTTGTCGGCCGGGACAGGGCGGGTGTGGTCACCCCTCCACTTT.

The chain links TRBV15 to TRBJ1-4; D is ambiguous. Germline values: CDR1 LNHNV, CDR2 YYDKDF (reference sequence). This CDR3 has 12 amino acids. Trimming cost V 3 bases and J 8 bases, with 7 bases left between them. The CDR3 sequence: CATSSPPEKLFF. CDR3 DNA: TGTGCCACCAGCAGTCCACCAGAAAAACTGTTTTTT.

For this clone: This CDR3 is also generated by other DNA sequences in the sample. The genes are TRBV29-1 and TRBJ2-7; TRBD1 agrees at 9 bases. V was clipped by 6 bases and J by 2 bases; unmatched bases: 2. The CDR3 is made up of 12 amino acids. Germline V gene lookup returns CDR1 SQVTM and CDR2 ANQGSEA. The CDR3 region has the DNA TGCAGCGTCGGGACAGGGACCTACGAGCAGTACTTC. Encoded protein: CSVGTGTYEQYF.

The chain uses TRBV28 and TRBJ1-5, with D hard to call. The germline V gene encodes CDR1 MDHEN and CDR2 SYDVKM. This CDR3 spans 11 amino acids. Trimming left V 6 bases short and J 9 bases short, with 9 bases between. The CDR3 nucleotides are TGTGCCAGCAGCCCACGGGGGCCCCAGCATTTT. Protein product: CASSPRGPQHF.

The V and J genes are TRBV2 and TRBJ2-3; D unclear. The CDR3 is made up of 15 amino acids. Germline assignment: CDR1 SNHLY and CDR2 FYNNEI. V shed 4 bases and J shed 1 base, with 12 bases lying between them. The CDR3 DNA reads TGTGCCAGCAGTGTTTGGAGTTCTCGCACAGATACGCAGTATTTT. Protein sequence: CASSVWSSRTDTQYF.

V and J are TRBV30 and TRBJ1-2; D is undetermined. Germline V gene sequence: CDR1 GTSNPN, CDR2 SVGIG (reference sequence). The CDR3 covers 11 residues. The V end was cut by 5 bases, the J end by 8 bases, with 12 bases between. CDR3 in amino acids: CAWVGSRGYTF. The CDR3 DNA is TGTGCCTGGGTTGGATCTCGAGGCTACACCTTC.